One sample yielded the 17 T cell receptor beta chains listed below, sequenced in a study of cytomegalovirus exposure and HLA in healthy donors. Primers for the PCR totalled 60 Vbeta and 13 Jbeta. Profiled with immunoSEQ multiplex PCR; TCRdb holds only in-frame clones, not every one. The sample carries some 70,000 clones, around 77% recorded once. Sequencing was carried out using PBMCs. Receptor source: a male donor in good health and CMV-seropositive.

The CDR3 region has the DNA TGCGCCAGTCCATTGTGGGCTAATCAGCCCCAGCATTTT. Protein product: CASPLWANQPQHF. V and J are TRBV10-1 and TRBJ1-5, with D hard to call. The V and J ends lost 9 bases and 4 bases respectively, with 13 bases between them. This CDR3 spans 13 amino acids. Germline loops: CDR1 WNHNN, CDR2 SYGVQD (reference sequence).

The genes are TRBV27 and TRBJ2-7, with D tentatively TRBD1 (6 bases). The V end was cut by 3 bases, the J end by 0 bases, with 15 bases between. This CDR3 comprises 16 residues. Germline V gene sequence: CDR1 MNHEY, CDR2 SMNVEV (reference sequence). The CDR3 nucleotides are TGTGCCAGCAGTTTCCTTCGGACAGCGAGCTCCTACGAGCAGTACTTC. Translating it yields CASSFLRTASSYEQYF.

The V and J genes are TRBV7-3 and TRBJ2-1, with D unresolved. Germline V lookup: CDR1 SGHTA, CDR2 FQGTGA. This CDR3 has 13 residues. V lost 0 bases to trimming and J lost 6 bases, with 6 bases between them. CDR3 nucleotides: TGTGCCAGCAGCTTAACTAGTATCAATGAGCAGTTCTTC. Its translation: CASSLTSINEQFF.

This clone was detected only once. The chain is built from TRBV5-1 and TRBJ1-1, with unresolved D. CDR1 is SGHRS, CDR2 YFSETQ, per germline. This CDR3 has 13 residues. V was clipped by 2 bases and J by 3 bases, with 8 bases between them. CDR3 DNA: TGCGCCAGCAGCTTTACGGTGGACACTGAAGCTTTCTTT. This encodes CASSFTVDTEAFF.

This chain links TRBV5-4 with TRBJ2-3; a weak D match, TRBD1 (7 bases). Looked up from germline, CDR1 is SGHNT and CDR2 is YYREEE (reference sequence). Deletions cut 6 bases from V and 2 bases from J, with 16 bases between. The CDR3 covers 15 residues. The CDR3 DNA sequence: TGTGCCAGCAACCAGGGGGGCGGGACCACAGATACGCAGTATTTT. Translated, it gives CASNQGGGTTDTQYF.

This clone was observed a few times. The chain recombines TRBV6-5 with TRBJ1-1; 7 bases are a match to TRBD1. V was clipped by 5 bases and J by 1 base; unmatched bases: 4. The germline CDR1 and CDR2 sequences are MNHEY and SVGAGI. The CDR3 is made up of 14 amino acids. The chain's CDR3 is CASSQGDGNTEAFF. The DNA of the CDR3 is TGTGCCAGCAGTCAGGGGGACGGGAACACTGAAGCTTTCTTT.

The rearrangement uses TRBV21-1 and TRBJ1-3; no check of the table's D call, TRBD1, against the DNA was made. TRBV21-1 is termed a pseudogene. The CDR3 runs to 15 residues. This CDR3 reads CASSNLEGQRNTIYF. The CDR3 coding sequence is TGTGCCAGCAGCAACTTGGAGGGACAGAGAAACACCATATATTTT.

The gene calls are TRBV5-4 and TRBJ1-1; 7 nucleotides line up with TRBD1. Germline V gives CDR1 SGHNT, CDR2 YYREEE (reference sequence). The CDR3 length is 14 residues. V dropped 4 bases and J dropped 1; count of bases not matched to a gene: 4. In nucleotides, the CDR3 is TGTGCCAGCAGCCCGGGACAGCCGAACACTGAAGCTTTCTTT. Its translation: CASSPGQPNTEAFF.

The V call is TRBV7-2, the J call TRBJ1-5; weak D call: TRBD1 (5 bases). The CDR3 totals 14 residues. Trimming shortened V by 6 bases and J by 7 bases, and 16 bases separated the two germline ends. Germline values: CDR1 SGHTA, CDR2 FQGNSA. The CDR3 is CASSLRQGEQPQHF. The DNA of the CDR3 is TGTGCCAGCAGTCTAAGGCAGGGTGAACAGCCCCAGCATTTT.

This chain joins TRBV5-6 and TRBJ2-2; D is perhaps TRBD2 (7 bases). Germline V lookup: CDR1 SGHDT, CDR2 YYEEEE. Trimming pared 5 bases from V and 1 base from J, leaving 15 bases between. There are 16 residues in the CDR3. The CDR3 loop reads CASRGGGGLNTGELFF. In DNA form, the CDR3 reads TGTGCCAGCAGGGGGGGCGGGGGCCTGAACACCGGGGAGCTGTTTTTT.

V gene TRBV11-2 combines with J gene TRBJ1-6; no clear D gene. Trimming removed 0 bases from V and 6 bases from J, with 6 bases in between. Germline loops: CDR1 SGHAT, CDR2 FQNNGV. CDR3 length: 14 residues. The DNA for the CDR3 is TGTGCCAGCAGCTTAGACTACAGTAATTCACCCCTCCACTTT. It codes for CASSLDYSNSPLHF.

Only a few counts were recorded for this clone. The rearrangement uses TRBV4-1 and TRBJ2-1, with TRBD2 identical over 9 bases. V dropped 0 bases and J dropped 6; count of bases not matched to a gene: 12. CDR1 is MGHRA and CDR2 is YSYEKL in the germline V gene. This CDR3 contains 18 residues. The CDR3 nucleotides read TGCGCCAGCAGCCAAGAGTTGGGGCGGGGGGGCCGTAGCAATGAGCAGTTCTTC. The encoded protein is CASSQELGRGGRSNEQFF.

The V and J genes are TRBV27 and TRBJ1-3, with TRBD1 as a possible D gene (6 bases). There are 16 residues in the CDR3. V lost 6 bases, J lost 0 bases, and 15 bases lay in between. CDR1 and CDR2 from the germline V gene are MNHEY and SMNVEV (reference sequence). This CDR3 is CASRLQGSSSGNTIYF. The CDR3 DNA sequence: TGTGCCAGCAGACTACAGGGTTCAAGCTCTGGAAACACCATATATTTT.

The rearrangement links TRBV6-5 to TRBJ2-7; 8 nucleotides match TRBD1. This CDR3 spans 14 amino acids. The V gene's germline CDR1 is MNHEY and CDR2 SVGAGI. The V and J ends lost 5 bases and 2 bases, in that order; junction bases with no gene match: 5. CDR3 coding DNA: TGTGCCAGCAGTAACCTACAGGGGGCCTACGAGCAGTACTTC. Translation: CASSNLQGAYEQYF.

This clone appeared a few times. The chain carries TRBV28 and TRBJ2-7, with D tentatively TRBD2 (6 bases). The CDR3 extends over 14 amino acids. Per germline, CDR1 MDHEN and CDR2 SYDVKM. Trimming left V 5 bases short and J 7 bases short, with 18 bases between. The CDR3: CASSLFDFGGEQYF. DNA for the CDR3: TGTGCCAGCAGTCTTTTCGACTTTGGGGGGGAGCAGTACTTC. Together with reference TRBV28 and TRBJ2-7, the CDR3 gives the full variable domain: DVKVTQSSRYLVKRTGEKVFLECVQDMDHENMFWYRQDPGLGLRLIYFSYDVKMKEKGDIPEGYSVSREKKERFSLILESASTNQTSMYLCASSLFDFGGEQYFGPGTRLTVT.

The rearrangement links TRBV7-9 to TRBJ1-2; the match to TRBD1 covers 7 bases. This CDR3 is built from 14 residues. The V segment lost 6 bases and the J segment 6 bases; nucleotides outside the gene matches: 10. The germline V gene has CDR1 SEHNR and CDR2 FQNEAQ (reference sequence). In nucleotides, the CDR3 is TGTGCCAGCAGTTCGCCTCAGGGGGAGGATGGCTACACCTTC. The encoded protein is CASSSPQGEDGYTF. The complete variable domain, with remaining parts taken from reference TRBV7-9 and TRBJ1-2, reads DTGVSQNPRHKITKRGQNVTFRCDPISEHNRLYWYRQTLGQGPEFLTYFQNEAQLEKSRLLSDRFSAERPKGSFSTLEIQRTEQGDSAMYLCASSSPQGEDGYTFGSGTRLTVV.

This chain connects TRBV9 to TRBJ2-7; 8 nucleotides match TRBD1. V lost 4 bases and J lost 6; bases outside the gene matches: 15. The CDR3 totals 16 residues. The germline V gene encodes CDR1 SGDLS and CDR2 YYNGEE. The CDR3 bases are TGTGCCAGCAGCCATAGCGTACGGACAGGGATTCCCGAGCAGTACTTC. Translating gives CASSHSVRTGIPEQYF.